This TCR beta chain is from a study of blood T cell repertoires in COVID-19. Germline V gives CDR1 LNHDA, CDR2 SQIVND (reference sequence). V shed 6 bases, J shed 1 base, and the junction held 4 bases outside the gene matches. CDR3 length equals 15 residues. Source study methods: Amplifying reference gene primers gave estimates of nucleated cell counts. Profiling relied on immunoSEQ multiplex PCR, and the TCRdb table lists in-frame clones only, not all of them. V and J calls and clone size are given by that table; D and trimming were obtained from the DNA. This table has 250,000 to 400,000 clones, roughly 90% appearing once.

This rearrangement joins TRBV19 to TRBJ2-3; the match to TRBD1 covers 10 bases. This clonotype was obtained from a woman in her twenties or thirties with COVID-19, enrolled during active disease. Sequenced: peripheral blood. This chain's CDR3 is CASRDRGIGTDTQYF. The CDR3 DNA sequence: TGTGCCAGTAGGGACAGGGGGATTGGCACAGATACGCAGTATTTT.